Shown below are 2 T cell receptor beta chains from a single sample sequenced in a study of T-cell memory formation after mild COVID-19. TCRdb reanalysed the 5' RACE reads using MiXCR and keeps one entry per CDR3 protein. The sample lists 200,000 to 250,000 distinct CDR3 sequences, 8.5% to 9.5% seen once, with 22% in the top ten. Sequencing was carried out using PBMCs or a T cell subset sorted from them (not recorded which). All receptors come from a young man who had mild COVID-19 (a few samples of this study predate the infection). Cell type and time point are not known.

In nucleotides, the CDR3 is TGTGCCAGCAGACCTCCGGGACAGTCCACAGATACGCAGTATTTT. It is translated as CASRPPGQSTDTQYF. The chain uses TRBV12-3 or TRBV12-4 and TRBJ2-3; 7 nucleotides line up with TRBD1. This CDR3 region has 15 residues. Unmatched junction bases numbered 8, after V lost 6 bases and J lost 2 bases.

The V and J genes are TRBV9 and TRBJ2-5; weak D call: TRBD2 (6 bases). Germline loops: CDR1 SGDLS, CDR2 YYNGEE. This CDR3 has 14 amino acids. Trimming cost V 4 bases and J 5 bases, with 15 bases left between them. The CDR3: CASSPQGGAETQYF. Here the CDR3 DNA reads TGTGCCAGCAGCCCTCAAGGCGGGGCCGAGACCCAGTACTTC.